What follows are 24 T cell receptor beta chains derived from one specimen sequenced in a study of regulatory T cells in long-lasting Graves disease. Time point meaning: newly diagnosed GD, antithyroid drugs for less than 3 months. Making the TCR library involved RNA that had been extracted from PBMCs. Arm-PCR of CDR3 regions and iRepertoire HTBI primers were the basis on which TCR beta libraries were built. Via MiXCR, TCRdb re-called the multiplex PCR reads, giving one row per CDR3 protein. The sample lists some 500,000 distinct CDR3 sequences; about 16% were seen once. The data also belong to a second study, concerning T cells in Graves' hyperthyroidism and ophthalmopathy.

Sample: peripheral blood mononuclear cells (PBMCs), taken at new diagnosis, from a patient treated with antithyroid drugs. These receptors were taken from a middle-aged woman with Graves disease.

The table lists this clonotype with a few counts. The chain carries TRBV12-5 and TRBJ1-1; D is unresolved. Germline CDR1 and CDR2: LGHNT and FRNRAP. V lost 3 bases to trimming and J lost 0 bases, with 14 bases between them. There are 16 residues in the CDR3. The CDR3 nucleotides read TGTGCTAGTGGTTTCAACCCACAGAGAATGAACACTGAAGCTTTCTTT. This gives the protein CASGFNPQRMNTEAFF.

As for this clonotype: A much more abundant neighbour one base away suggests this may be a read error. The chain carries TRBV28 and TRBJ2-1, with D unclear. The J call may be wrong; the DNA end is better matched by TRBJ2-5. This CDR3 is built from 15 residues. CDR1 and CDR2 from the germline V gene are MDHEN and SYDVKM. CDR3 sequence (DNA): TGTGCCAGCAGTTTATTGGCTACCGGCCGGGAGACCCAGTACTTC. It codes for CASSLLATGRETQYF.

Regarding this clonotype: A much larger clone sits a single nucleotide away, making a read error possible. This CDR3 is CASRAGGMNTEALF. In nucleotides, the CDR3 is TGTGCCAGCAGGGCAGGGGGCATGAACACTGAAGCTCTCTTT. The V gene is TRBV6-4, the J gene TRBJ1-1, with 8 bases fitting TRBD1. The CDR3 length is 14 residues. The germline V gene encodes CDR1 MRHNA and CDR2 SNTAGT.

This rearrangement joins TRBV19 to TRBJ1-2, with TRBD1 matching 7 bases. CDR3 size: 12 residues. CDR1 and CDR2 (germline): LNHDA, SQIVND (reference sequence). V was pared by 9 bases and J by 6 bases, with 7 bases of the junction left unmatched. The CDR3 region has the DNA TGTGCCAGCTCGACAGGGTCTCATGGCTACACCTTC. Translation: CASSTGSHGYTF. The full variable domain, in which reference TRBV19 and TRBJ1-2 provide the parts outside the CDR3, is DGGITQSPKYLFRKEGQNVTLSCEQNLNHDAMYWYRQDPGQGLRLIYYSQIVNDFQKGDIAEGYSVSREKKESFPLTVTSAQKNPTAFYLCASSTGSHGYTFGSGTRLTVV.

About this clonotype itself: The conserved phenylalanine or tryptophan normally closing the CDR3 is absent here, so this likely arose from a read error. The CDR3 spells CASRKTGAGNQPQHL. CDR3 bases: TGTGCCAGCAGGAAGACAGGGGCTGGCAATCAGCCCCAGCATCTT. The chain recombines TRBV6-1 with TRBJ1-5; 8 bases are a match to TRBD1. This CDR3 region has 15 residues. V gave up 6 bases and J gave up 2 bases; unmatched junction bases: 6. CDR1 is MNHNS, CDR2 SASEGT, per germline.

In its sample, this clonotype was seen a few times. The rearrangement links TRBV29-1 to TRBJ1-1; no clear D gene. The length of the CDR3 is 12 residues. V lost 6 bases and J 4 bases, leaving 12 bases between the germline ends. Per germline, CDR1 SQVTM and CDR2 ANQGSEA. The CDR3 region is CSVVSSRTEAFF. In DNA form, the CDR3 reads TGCAGCGTGGTTAGTAGTCGCACTGAAGCTTTCTTT.

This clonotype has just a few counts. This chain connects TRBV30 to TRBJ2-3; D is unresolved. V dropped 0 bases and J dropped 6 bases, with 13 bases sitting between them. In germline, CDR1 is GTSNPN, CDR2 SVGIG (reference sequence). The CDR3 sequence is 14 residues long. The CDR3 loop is CAWSVGLVGDTQYF. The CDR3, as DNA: TGTGCCTGGAGTGTAGGGCTAGTGGGTGATACGCAGTATTTT.

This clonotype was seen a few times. CDR3 DNA sequence: TGTGCCAGCAGCTCGATAAAGACAGCCTCTAACTATGGCTACACCTTC. This codes for CASSSIKTASNYGYTF. The gene calls are TRBV11-2 and TRBJ1-2; D possibly corresponds to TRBD1 (5 bases). The CDR3 totals 16 residues. Germline CDR1 reads SGHAT; CDR2 reads FQNNGV. The ends were cut back, 4 bases at V and 0 bases at J, with 15 bases in the middle.

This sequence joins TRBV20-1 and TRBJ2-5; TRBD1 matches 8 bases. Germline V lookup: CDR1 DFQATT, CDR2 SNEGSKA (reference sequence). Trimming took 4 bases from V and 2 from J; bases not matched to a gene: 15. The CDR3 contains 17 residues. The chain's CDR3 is CSATPPPGQGSQETQYF. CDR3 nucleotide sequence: TGCAGTGCTACCCCCCCACCCGGACAGGGAAGTCAAGAGACCCAGTACTTC.

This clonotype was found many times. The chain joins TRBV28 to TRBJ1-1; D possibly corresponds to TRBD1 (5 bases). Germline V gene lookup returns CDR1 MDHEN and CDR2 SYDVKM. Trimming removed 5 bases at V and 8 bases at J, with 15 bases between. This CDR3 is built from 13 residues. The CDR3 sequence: CASSRLRDSEAFF. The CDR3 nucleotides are TGTGCCAGCAGTCGTTTGAGGGACTCCGAAGCTTTCTTT.

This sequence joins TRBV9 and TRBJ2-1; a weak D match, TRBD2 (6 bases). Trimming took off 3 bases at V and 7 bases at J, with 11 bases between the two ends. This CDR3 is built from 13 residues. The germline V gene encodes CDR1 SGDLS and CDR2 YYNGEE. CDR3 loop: CASSAIGGNEQFF. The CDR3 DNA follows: TGTGCCAGCAGCGCCATCGGAGGGAATGAGCAGTTCTTC.

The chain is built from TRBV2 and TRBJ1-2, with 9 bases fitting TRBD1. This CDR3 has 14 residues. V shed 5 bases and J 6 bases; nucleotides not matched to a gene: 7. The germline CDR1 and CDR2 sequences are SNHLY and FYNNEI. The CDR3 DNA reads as TGTGCCAGCAGTCAAGACAGGGGGAAGGATGGCTACACCTTC. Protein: CASSQDRGKDGYTF.

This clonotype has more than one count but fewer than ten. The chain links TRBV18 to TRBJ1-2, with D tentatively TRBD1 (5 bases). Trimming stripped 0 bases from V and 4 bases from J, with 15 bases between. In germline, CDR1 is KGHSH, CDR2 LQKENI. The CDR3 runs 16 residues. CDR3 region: CASSPPGQGRGYGYTF. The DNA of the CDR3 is TGTGCCAGCTCACCACCAGGACAAGGCCGGGGCTATGGCTACACCTTC.

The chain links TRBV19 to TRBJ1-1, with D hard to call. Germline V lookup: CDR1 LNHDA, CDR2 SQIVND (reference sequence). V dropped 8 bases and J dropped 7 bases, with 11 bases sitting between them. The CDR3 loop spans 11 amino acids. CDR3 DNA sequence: TGTGCCAGTCGATACGGCTTTGAAGCTTTCTTT. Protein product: CASRYGFEAFF.

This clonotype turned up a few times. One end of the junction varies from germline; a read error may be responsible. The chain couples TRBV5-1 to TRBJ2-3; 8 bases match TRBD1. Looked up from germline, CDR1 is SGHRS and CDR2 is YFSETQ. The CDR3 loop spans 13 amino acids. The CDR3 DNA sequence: TGCGTCAGCAGCCAGACAGGGGACGATACGCAGTATTTT. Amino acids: CVSSQTGDDTQYF.

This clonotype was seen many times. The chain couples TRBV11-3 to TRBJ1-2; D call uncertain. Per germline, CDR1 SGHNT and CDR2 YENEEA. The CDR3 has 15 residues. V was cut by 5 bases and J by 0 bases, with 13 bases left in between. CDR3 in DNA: TGTGCCAGCAGCCCCACCGGGAGTGCTAACTATGGCTACACCTTC. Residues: CASSPTGSANYGYTF.

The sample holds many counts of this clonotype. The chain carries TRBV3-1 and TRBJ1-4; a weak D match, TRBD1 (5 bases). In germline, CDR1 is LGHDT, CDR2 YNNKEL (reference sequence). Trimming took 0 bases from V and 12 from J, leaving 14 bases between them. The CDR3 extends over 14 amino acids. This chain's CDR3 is CASSQEAGIKELFF. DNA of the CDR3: TGTGCCAGCAGCCAAGAGGCAGGGATCAAGGAACTGTTTTTT.

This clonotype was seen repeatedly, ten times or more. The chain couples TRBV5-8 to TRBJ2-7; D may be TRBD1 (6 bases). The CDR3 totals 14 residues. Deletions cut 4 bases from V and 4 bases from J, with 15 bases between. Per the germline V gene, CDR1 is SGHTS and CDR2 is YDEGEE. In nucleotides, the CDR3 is TGTGCCAGCAGCGAATGGGACAAAGAATACGAGCAGTACTTC. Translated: CASSEWDKEYEQYF.

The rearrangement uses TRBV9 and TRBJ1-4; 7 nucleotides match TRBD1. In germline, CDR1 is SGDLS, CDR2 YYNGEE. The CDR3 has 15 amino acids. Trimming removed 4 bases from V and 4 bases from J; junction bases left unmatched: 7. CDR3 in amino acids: CASSPQGVGNEKLFF. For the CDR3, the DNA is TGTGCCAGCAGCCCTCAGGGGGTAGGTAATGAAAAACTGTTTTTT.

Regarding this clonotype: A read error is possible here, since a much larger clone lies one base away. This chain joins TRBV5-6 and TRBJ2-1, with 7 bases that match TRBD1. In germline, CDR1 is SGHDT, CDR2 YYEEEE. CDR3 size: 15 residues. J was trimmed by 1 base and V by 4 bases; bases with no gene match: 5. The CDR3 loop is CASSVTGRSYNEQFF. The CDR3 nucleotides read TGTGCCAGCAGCGTGACAGGGAGATCCTACAATGAGCAGTTCTTC.

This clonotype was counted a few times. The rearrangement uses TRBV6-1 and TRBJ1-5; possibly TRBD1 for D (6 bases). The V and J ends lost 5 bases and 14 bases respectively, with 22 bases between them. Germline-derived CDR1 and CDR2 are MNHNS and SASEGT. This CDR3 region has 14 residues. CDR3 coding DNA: TGTGCCAGCAGTAAAACTACAGGGTCCCAGCCGAAGCATTTT. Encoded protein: CASSKTTGSQPKHF.

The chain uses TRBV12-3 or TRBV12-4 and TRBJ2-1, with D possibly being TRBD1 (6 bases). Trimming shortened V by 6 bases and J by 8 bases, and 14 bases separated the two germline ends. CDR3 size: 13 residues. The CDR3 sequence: CASRYRDMDEQFF. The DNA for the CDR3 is TGTGCCAGCAGATACAGGGATATGGATGAGCAGTTCTTC.

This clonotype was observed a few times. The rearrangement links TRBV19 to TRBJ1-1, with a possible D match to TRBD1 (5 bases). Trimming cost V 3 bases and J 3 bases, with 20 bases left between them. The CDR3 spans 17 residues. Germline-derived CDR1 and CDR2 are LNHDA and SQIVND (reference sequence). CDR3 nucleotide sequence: TGTGCCAGTAGTATGTCCGTAGGGGCCAGGGCTGACACTGAAGCTTTCTTT. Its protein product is CASSMSVGARADTEAFF.

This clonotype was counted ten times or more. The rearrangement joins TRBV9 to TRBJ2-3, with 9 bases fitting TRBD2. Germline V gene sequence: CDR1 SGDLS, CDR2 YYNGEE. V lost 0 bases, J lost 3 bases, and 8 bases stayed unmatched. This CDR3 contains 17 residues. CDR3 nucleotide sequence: TGTGCCAGCAGCGTAGATGGCGGGGGGGCCAGGACAGATACGCAGTATTTT. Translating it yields CASSVDGGGARTDTQYF.